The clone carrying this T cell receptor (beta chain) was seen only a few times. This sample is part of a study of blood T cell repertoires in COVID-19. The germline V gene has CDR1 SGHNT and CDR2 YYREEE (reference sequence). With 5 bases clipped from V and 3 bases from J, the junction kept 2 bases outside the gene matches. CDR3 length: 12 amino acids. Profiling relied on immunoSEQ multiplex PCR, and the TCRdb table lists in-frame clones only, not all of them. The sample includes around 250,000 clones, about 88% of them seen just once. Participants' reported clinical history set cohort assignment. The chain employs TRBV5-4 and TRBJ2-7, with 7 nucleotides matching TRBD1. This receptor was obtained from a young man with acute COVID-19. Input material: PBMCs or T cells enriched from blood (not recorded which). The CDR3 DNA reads TGTGCCAGCAGTCGGGACAGCTACGAGCAGTACGTC. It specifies CASSRDSYEQYV.